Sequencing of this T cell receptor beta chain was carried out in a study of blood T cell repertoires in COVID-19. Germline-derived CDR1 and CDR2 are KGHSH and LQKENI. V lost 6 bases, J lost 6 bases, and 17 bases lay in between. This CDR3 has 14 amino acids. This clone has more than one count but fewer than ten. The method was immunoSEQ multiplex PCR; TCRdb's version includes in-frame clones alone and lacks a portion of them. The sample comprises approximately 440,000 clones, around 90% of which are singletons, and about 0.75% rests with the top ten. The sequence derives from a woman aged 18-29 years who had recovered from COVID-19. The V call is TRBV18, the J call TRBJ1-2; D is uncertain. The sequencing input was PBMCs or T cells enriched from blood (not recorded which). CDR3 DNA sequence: TGTGCCAGCTCCCCCCGAATACATCCCGATGGCTACACCTTC. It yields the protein CASSPRIHPDGYTF. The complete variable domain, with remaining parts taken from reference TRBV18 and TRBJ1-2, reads NAGVMQNPRHLVRRRGQEARLRCSPMKGHSHVYWYRQLPEEGLKFMVYLQKENIIDESGMPKERFSAEFPKEGPSILRIQQVVRGDSAAYFCASSPRIHPDGYTFGSGTRLTVV.